This T cell receptor beta chain was recovered during a study of cytomegalovirus exposure and HLA in healthy donors (dated by TCRdb to 2017 to 2019). About the full investigation: The roughly 700 repertoires of the first cohort and the 110 or so validation repertoires were produced on the same platform, according to a later analysis. The study aimed to test whether signatures of past pathogen exposure could be identified by cataloging public T cell receptors. A separate validation cohort of 100 to 150 different subjects was used in addition to the 666-subject first cohort. To predict cytomegalovirus infection status, the study combined high-throughput TCR immunosequencing, statistical association of individual TCRs with disease status, and machine learning. Study-wide conclusions, independent of this receptor: The validation cohort had no HLA typing available for a later analysis, so co-occurrence within that cohort was assessed over all 130 or so repertoires. While some public TCRs were present in many individuals, most TCR sequences turned up only very rarely across donors. In vitro tests confirmed that a few of the cytomegalovirus-associated TCR beta chains recognize cytomegalovirus antigens. Of the cluster scores, about 94% were above 0 in a later analysis, which found that TCRs clustered in the first cohort also tended to co-occur in the 95 to 150 validation repertoires. The authors suggested that the approach could potentially be generalized to other disease states and immunological phenotypes. The classifier was reported to diagnose cytomegalovirus status with high specificity and sensitivity in both the original cohort and the validation cohort. The study listed 150 to 200 TCR beta chains as associated with cytomegalovirus.

Remarks on this clone: Its antigen remains unidentified. No base qualities exist here, and no much larger clone lies one base off it.

Separate from the roughly 650-subject first cohort, the validation cohort of 90 to 150 subjects was the group to which the donors belonged. Library preparation employed the immunoSEQ multiplex PCR assay. Per the source publication's procedure: A statistical classification framework was developed to diagnose cytomegalovirus status using the catalog of TCR beta chain sequences. Here the immuneACCESS table is served through TCRdb, limited to in-frame sequences with V and J called. Missing clones are a known gap in these copies; in checked studies unresolved V genes cover under half, and the rest lacks a known reason. The V and J calls and clone size were taken over from that table, and D and trimming were inferred from the DNA. This sample comprises some 100,000 clones, approximately 90% of them detected only once. The top ten clones comprise less than 4.5% of the sample. The clonotype was recovered from a man aged 18-30 years in good health and CMV-seropositive. The sample consisted of PBMCs.

The DNA reads as follows: TGCGCCAGCAGCGGAACAGGGGGCGATTGGGAGACCCAGTACTTC. This encodes CASSGTGGDWETQYF. The rearranged segments are TRBV5-1 and TRBJ2-5; TRBD1 fits 9 bases in the junction. The germline V gene encodes CDR1 SGHRS and CDR2 YFSETQ. Relative to germline, V is missing 4 bases and J is missing 5 bases, with 9 bases of the junction outside any gene match. The cysteine opens and the phenylalanine closes a CDR3 of 15 amino acids. Here the CDR3 DNA is all that survives: 45 bases in frame from base 1.